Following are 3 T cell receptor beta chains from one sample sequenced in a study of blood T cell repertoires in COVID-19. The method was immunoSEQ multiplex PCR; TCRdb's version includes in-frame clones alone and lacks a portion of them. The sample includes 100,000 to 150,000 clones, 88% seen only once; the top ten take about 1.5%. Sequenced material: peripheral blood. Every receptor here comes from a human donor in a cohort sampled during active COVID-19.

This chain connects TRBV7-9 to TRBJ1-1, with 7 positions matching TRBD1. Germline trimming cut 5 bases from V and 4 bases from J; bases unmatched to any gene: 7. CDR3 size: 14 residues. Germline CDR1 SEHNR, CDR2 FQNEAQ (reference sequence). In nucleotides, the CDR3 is TGTGCCAGCAGCGGATGGGACAGAATCACTGAAGCTTTCTTT. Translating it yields CASSGWDRITEAFF.

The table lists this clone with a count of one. CDR3 protein: CASSRDSGSALGTQYF. For the CDR3, the DNA is TGTGCCAGTAGTCGAGATAGCGGATCAGCTTTGGGCACGCAGTATTTT. The V call is TRBV19, the J call TRBJ2-3; D perhaps matches TRBD2 (6 bases). Germline V gene data show CDR1 as LNHDA and CDR2 as SQIVND (reference sequence). Trimming cost V 5 bases and J 9 bases, with 24 bases left between them. This CDR3 comprises 16 residues.

DNA of the CDR3: TGCAGCGTTGGCAACATCATTCGGGTCGATGAGCAGTTCTTC. This sequence encodes CSVGNIIRVDEQFF. The chain has TRBV29-1 and TRBJ2-1; D is uncertain. Germline CDR1 SQVTM, CDR2 ANQGSEA. The CDR3 length is 14 residues. V was pared by 4 bases and J by 8 bases, with 18 bases between.